This T cell receptor beta chain was documented in a study of T cells after yellow fever vaccination (dated by TCRdb to about 2019). Regarding the research as a whole: Libraries from fractions with low cell numbers were prepared with the SMART-Seq v4 Ultra Low Input RNA kit. To follow T-cell clones before and after primary and booster YFV17D yellow fever vaccination, bulk TCR alpha and beta repertoires were sequenced over time. Two healthy male donors, one aged 18 to 29 and one aged 30 to 40 years, were included in the cohort. Blood samples were taken at several timepoints before and after primary and secondary immunization, and bulk PBMC replicates and cell subsets were isolated. What the authors observed across the whole study: Compared with the primary T-cell response, the secondary T-cell response was weaker but faster, peaking on day 5 rather than day 15. FACS-sorted repertoires could contain abundant contaminating clonotypes from the bulk population, so computational filtering was required. A small share of clonotypes was detected in both CD4 and CD8 compartments, with the overlap likely arising from convergent recombination. Only two donors were included in the study, so the extent to which the findings can be generalized is limited. Most clones expanded after primary vaccination were re-detected after the booster (around 96% of CD4 and approximately 88% of CD8), suggesting broad memory maintenance.

Taken from the germline V gene, the CDR1 and CDR2 loops are SNHLY and FYNNEI. The CDR3 covers 15 residues, taking in both the cysteine and the phenylalanine. The entry retains the CDR3 DNA only, 45 bases that are in frame from base 1. Deletion took 10 bases off V and 3 bases off J, with a span of 16 bases between the germline ends. The meaning of the sample's treatment or condition label: live attenuated yellow fever vaccine strain. At each blood-draw timepoint, two biological replicates of bulk PBMCs were collected. A standard Ficoll-Paque protocol was used to isolate PBMCs from peripheral blood. TriZol was used to extract RNA from bulk PBMCs, from CD4 and CD8 fractions, and from dextramer-positive and dextramer-negative fractions. The sequencer was an Illumina NovaSeq 6000. TCR cDNA was synthesized by 5'RACE template switching, which introduced a universal primer site and unique molecular identifiers. cDNA synthesis was primed from both the TCR alpha and TCR beta constant segments. Libraries were amplified in two PCR steps, with sample barcodes and sequencing adapters added in the second step. Sequencing of the libraries was done on either Illumina HiSeq 2500 (2x100 bp) or NovaSeq (2x150 bp). The authors' pipeline ran thus. MIGEC handled demultiplexing of reads and collapsing into UMI consensus sequences, while MiXCR performed V(D)J alignment. Using edgeR on replicate PBMC samples, clonotypes were called vaccine-responding if FDR was below 0.01 and the log2 fold change was above 5 up to day 15. Each bulk clonotype was labeled CD4 or CD8 based on which sequenced repertoire, CD4 or CD8, contained the clonotype at higher abundance. In TCRdb, the public reads were trimmed at Q25 with fastp and aligned with MiXCR, with productive beta chains retained. Each record represents a unique CDR3 protein, reported with the most common genes and DNA among its rows. These V and J calls rely on TCRdb rather than the paper's analysis. The sample yields about 300,000 distinct CDR3 sequences; 3% to 4.5% were counted once. 24% of the sample is taken by the ten largest.

This clonotype was picked up a small number of times. Which antigen it targets is not known. Per-base qualities were not stored, and no clone one base away is much larger. The chain couples TRBV2 to TRBJ1-6; a tentative D call is TRBD1 (5 bases match). Sequences were derived from PBMCs, sampled 5 days after the yellow fever booster vaccination. The sequence came from a young man who received the YFV17D yellow fever vaccine. The CDR3 has the sequence CATRLGPNYNSPLHF. The DNA reads as follows: TGTGCCACCCGCTTGGGGCCTAACTATAATTCACCCCTCCACTTT.